This is a list of T cell receptor beta chains from one sample in a study of blood T cell repertoires in COVID-19. Here immunoSEQ multiplex PCR was the method, and the copy in TCRdb shows in-frame clones only, minus some. The top ten clones hold 15% to 20% of a sample with approximately 40,000 clones, around 83% of them seen once. The sample consisted of peripheral blood. Receptor source: a man in his fifties in a cohort sampled during active COVID-19. Each CDR3 is given with its conserved first and last residue. Fields, in order: V gene, J gene, CDR3 length, CDR3 protein.

>TRBV2|TRBJ2-2|15
CASSIAGGYTGELFF
>TRBV24-1|TRBJ2-3|17
CATSDFSRVAGTDTQYF
>TRBV6-2/TRBV6-3|TRBJ1-6|15
CASSESGLHNSPLHF
>TRBV7-9|TRBJ2-3|15
CASSFGSGMSDTQYF
>TRBV11-3|TRBJ1-6|17
CASSSRDRGSRRSPLHF
>TRBV19|TRBJ1-1|14
CASSEKTVNTEAFF
>TRBV24-1|TRBJ2-2|14
CATSDPRTSGELFF
>TRBV7-8|TRBJ1-2|15
CASSTQGEFNYGYTF
>TRBV2|TRBJ2-1|16
CVSRGIRGVSYNEQFF
>TRBV24-1|TRBJ2-5|14
CATSDLDRQETQYF
>TRBV9|TRBJ2-2|16
CASSPGGAQNTGELFF
>TRBV5-8|TRBJ2-6|18
CASTPWLSGGDGANVLTF
>TRBV11-2|TRBJ2-1|15
CASSLIRLVRDEQFF
>TRBV4-3|TRBJ1-1|17
CASSQGPGGLDSTEAFF
>TRBV15|TRBJ2-7|14
CATSPDRFDHEQYF
>TRBV7-7|TRBJ2-3|11
CASMGRDTQYF
>TRBV6-2/TRBV6-3|TRBJ1-5|14
CASSFIQGNQPQHF
>TRBV6-1|TRBJ2-5|17
CASSGPGLRSGRETQYF
>TRBV7-9|TRBJ2-1|15
CASSLALAGVNEQFF
>TRBV13|TRBJ2-1|15
CASSDEQTSSDEQFF
>TRBV11-3|TRBJ1-2|15
CASSPSGGSNYGYTF
>TRBV7-9|TRBJ1-4|16
CASSYVTGATNEKLFF
>TRBV11-3|TRBJ2-1|15
CASSLEGRGVDEQFF
>TRBV6-5|TRBJ2-5|14
CASSYLRQVETQYF
>TRBV4-2|TRBJ1-1|17
CASSQSGTGQQNTEAFF
>TRBV5-4|TRBJ2-5|15
CASSWAPSGVQTQYF
>TRBV7-8|TRBJ2-3|16
CASSLGHYSAPDTQYF
>TRBV11-3|TRBJ2-7|16
CASSPPPPGFSYEQYF
>TRBV30|TRBJ1-2|13
CAWSQNRNYGYTF
>TRBV12-5|TRBJ1-2|15
CASATLSPGQRDYTF
>TRBV30|TRBJ2-2|13
CAWRVHGAGELFF
>TRBV7-3|TRBJ2-5|13
CASSREGQETQYF
>TRBV7-9|TRBJ2-3|18
CASSISSYPGDGTDTQYF
>TRBV6-5|TRBJ2-7|15
CASSYSVTGNYEQYF
>TRBV5-1|TRBJ1-1|15
CASSDIQGARVEAFF
>TRBV28|TRBJ2-1|15
CASSFHQGGRNEQFF
>TRBV19|TRBJ2-3|14
CASTLAGGTDTQYF
>TRBV11-3|TRBJ2-1|15
CASSEYFDTNNEQFF
>TRBV19|TRBJ1-3|15
CASSMAGEVGNTIYF
>TRBV10-1|TRBJ2-1|11
CASFPGGEQFF
>TRBV5-6|TRBJ2-2|14
CASSPARGYVELFF
>TRBV21-1|TRBJ2-4|15
CASSKLWDSPDIQYF
>TRBV4-1|TRBJ2-3|16
CASSQDASGRTDTQYF
>TRBV6-6|TRBJ1-4|15
CASSSNGAPNEKLFF
>TRBV5-4|TRBJ1-1|14
CASSADPLGPEAFF
>TRBV3-1/TRBV3-2|TRBJ2-5|17
CASSQGPVERGQETQYF
>TRBV7-8|TRBJ1-2|14
CASSLVGGAEGYTF
>TRBV10-3|TRBJ1-1|15
CAISESLDRNTEAFF
>TRBV11-3|TRBJ2-5|15
CAGSPRISGEETQYF
>TRBV7-3|TRBJ2-1|14
CASSLWASHYEQFF
>TRBV6-1|TRBJ2-7|15
CASSELPEGAYEQYF
>TRBV7-3|TRBJ2-3|16
CASSPFREGITDTQYF
>TRBV27|TRBJ1-2|13
CASSWDRGNGYTF